These 19 T cell receptor beta chains originate from one sample sequenced in a study of response to subunit inactivated influenza vaccine. TCRdb re-derived calls from the RT-PCR reads in MiXCR, one entry per CDR3 protein. The repertoire holds 550,000 to 600,000 distinct CDR3 sequences, with 12% as singletons. Sequenced material: PBMCs from blood, taken on the day of vaccination. All receptors derive from a middle-aged man who received an inactivated influenza vaccine.

This clonotype was detected only once. The chain couples TRBV20-1 to TRBJ2-5, with 7 bases aligning to TRBD2. CDR1 and CDR2 (germline): DFQATT, SNEGSKA (reference sequence). This CDR3 spans 12 amino acids. J lost 4 bases, V lost 6 bases, and 5 bases had no gene match. The CDR3 protein is CSALSSGETQYF. The CDR3 DNA reads TGCAGTGCCCTGTCTAGCGGAGAGACCCAGTACTTC.

The chain couples TRBV12-3 or TRBV12-4 to TRBJ1-2, with unresolved D. V was cut by 1 base and J by 3 bases, with 6 bases left in between. The CDR3 is 13 residues long. The DNA for the CDR3 is TGTGCCAGCAGTTTAGGGGCACACTATGGCTACACCTTC. It encodes CASSLGAHYGYTF.

V usage is TRBV11-2 and J usage is TRBJ2-7, with D maybe TRBD1 (5 bases). V was shortened by 5 bases and J by 2 bases, with 16 bases between the two germline ends. The CDR3 totals 15 residues. Per the germline V gene, CDR1 is SGHAT and CDR2 is FQNNGV. The CDR3 loop is CASSPQGIWTYEQYF. Here the CDR3 DNA reads TGTGCCAGCAGCCCGCAGGGCATCTGGACCTACGAGCAGTACTTC.

J is TRBJ1-4 and V is TRBV10-3; D gene ambiguous. The V end lost 4 bases, the J end lost 3 bases, and 9 bases lay between the germline ends. Looked up from germline, CDR1 is ENHRY and CDR2 is SYGVKD. The CDR3 is made up of 14 amino acids. In DNA form, the CDR3 reads TGTGCCATCAGTGGAGGAGTGGCTAATGAAAAACTGTTTTTT. It codes for CAISGGVANEKLFF.

V and J are TRBV18 and TRBJ1-1; D not certain. This CDR3 has 17 residues. V lost 2 bases and J 0 bases, leaving 16 bases between the germline ends. Looked up from germline, CDR1 is KGHSH and CDR2 is LQKENI. CDR3 sequence: CASSPEDPPSMNTEAFF. CDR3 nucleotides: TGTGCCAGCTCACCAGAGGACCCCCCGAGCATGAACACTGAAGCTTTCTTT.

This clonotype was detected a few times. The genes are TRBV12-3 or TRBV12-4 and TRBJ1-1, with D perhaps matching TRBD1 (5 bases). The CDR3 is 14 amino acids. Trimming removed 3 bases at V and 2 bases at J, with 10 bases between. CDR3 protein: CASSFEGSNTEAFF. In nucleotides, the CDR3 is TGTGCCAGCAGTTTCGAGGGGAGCAACACTGAAGCTTTCTTT.

In this sample, this clonotype turned up a few times. This chain links TRBV20-1 with TRBJ2-3; D is undetermined. Looked up from germline, CDR1 is DFQATT and CDR2 is SNEGSKA (reference sequence). The V end lost 6 bases, the J end lost 0 bases, and 13 bases lay between the germline ends. CDR3 size: 14 residues. The CDR3 region is CSARRPTSTDTQYF. The CDR3 DNA reads TGCAGTGCCAGAAGGCCGACTAGCACAGATACGCAGTATTTT.

This clonotype has at least ten counts. The chain employs TRBV12-3 or TRBV12-4 and TRBJ2-3; 8 nucleotides agree with TRBD2. The CDR3 is made up of 15 amino acids. Germline trimming cut 7 bases from V and 4 bases from J; bases unmatched to any gene: 10. For the CDR3, the DNA is TGTGCCAGCACCTCGGGTAGTAGCGGGGCAGATACGCAGTATTTT. Protein sequence: CASTSGSSGADTQYF.

This clonotype was seen only a few times. The V call is TRBV4-1, the J call TRBJ2-1; unclear D gene. The ends were cut back, 1 base at V and 5 bases at J, with 6 bases in the middle. The CDR3 is 13 amino acids. Germline CDR1 is MGHRA and CDR2 is YSYEKL. The CDR3 DNA sequence: TGCGCCAGCAGCCAAGCTGGTAACAATGAGCAGTTCTTC. Residues: CASSQAGNNEQFF.

The CDR3 DNA reads as TGTGCCAGCAGCGTAAACCGGGACAGGGTCTACGAGCAGTACTTC. It translates to CASSVNRDRVYEQYF. This chain uses TRBV11-2 with TRBJ2-7; 9 positions match TRBD1. CDR3 size: 15 residues. Germline V gives CDR1 SGHAT, CDR2 FQNNGV. V gave up 5 bases and J gave up 3 bases; unmatched junction bases: 8.

V and J are TRBV10-3 and TRBJ2-1, with 10 positions matching TRBD2. V lost 0 bases, J lost 7 bases, and 6 bases stayed unmatched. In germline, CDR1 is ENHRY, CDR2 SYGVKD. This CDR3 spans 16 amino acids. The DNA of the CDR3 is TGTGCCATCAGTGAGTCCCTAGCGGGAGAAGGAAATGAGCAGTTCTTC. Its translation is CAISESLAGEGNEQFF.

V usage is TRBV29-1 and J usage is TRBJ2-7, with TRBD2 matching 7 bases. This CDR3 comprises 15 residues. V was pared by 2 bases and J by 5 bases, with 12 bases of the junction left unmatched. Germline CDR1 SQVTM, CDR2 ANQGSEA. CDR3 protein: CSVESQSGRADEQYF. As DNA, the CDR3 is TGCAGCGTTGAATCCCAGTCAGGGAGGGCTGACGAGCAGTACTTC.

This clonotype was counted a few times. The V gene is TRBV12-3 or TRBV12-4, the J gene TRBJ1-1; TRBD1 is a possible D gene (5 bases). Trimming pared 5 bases from V and 6 bases from J, leaving 16 bases between. There are 14 residues in the CDR3. CDR3 residues: CASSAGLRGAEAFF. The CDR3 DNA reads TGTGCCAGCAGTGCGGGACTACGGGGGGCTGAAGCTTTCTTT.

This clonotype was counted a few times. This chain joins TRBV6-1 and TRBJ1-3; D call uncertain. Per germline, CDR1 MNHNS and CDR2 SASEGT. This CDR3 spans 14 amino acids. V dropped 5 bases and J dropped 3 bases, with 11 bases sitting between them. The CDR3 region has the DNA TGTGCCAGCAGTCCAGTGGTGTTTGGAAACACCATATATTTT. Translating it yields CASSPVVFGNTIYF.

This clonotype was counted many times. The rearrangement uses TRBV12-3 or TRBV12-4 and TRBJ1-6, with D unresolved. Trimming removed 3 bases from V and 7 bases from J, with 10 bases in between. The CDR3 extends over 14 amino acids. CDR3 bases: TGTGCCAGCAGTTTTGAAAAGGGAAATTCACCCCTCCACTTT. Protein product: CASSFEKGNSPLHF.

The rearrangement joins TRBV5-1 to TRBJ2-5, with D possibly TRBD2 on 6 matching bases. The ends were cut back, 0 bases at V and 3 bases at J, with 15 bases in the middle. The length of the CDR3 is 16 residues. Germline V gene sequence: CDR1 SGHRS, CDR2 YFSETQ. The CDR3 nucleotides are TGCGCCAGCAGCTTGGGGGCTCGATGGGGGGAAGAGACCCAGTACTTC. Amino acids: CASSLGARWGEETQYF.

This clonotype has ten or more counts. The J gene is TRBJ2-7, the V gene TRBV5-1; 7 nucleotides align to TRBD1. Germline CDR1 and CDR2: SGHRS and YFSETQ. V shed 4 bases, J shed 4 bases, and the junction held 8 bases outside the gene matches. The CDR3 covers 14 residues. The CDR3: CASSKPGQSYEQYF. CDR3 bases: TGCGCCAGCAGCAAACCGGGACAGTCATACGAGCAGTACTTC.

This chain connects TRBV2 to TRBJ2-5, with TRBD2 identical over 7 bases. There are 15 residues in the CDR3. CDR1 is SNHLY and CDR2 is FYNNEI in the germline V gene. Germline trimming cut 8 bases from V and 0 bases from J; bases unmatched to any gene: 9. Here the CDR3 reads CASAGASGYQETQYF. CDR3 nucleotide sequence: TGTGCCAGCGCGGGTGCTAGCGGTTACCAAGAGACCCAGTACTTC. The full variable domain, in which reference TRBV2 and TRBJ2-5 provide the parts outside the CDR3, is EPEVTQTPSHQVTQMGQEVILRCVPISNHLYFYWYRQILGQKVEFLVSFYNNEISEKSEIFDDQFSVERPDGSNFTLKIRSTKLEDSAMYFCASAGASGYQETQYFGPGTRLLVL.

This clonotype was seen many times. This sequence joins TRBV29-1 and TRBJ2-7, with D possibly TRBD2 on 6 matching bases. Trimming shortened V by 6 bases and J by 3 bases, and 15 bases separated the two germline ends. This CDR3 is 13 amino acids long. The germline V gene encodes CDR1 SQVTM and CDR2 ANQGSEA. This CDR3 reads CSVTAGRVYEQYF. The CDR3 nucleotides read TGCAGCGTAACTGCCGGGAGAGTCTACGAGCAGTACTTC.